Here is one T cell receptor beta chain with its context. The repertoire was sequenced with immunoSEQ multiplex PCR; TCRdb's copy has only in-frame clones and lacks some. The table shows fewer than 250,000 clones, with 75% to 85% occurring only once. The source of the sample is a study of blood T cell repertoires in COVID-19. The TCR was taken from a woman in her seventies with acute or convalescent COVID-19. The sample was peripheral blood.

The CDR3 bases are TGTGCCAGTCTGACAGGGAACTTAAACACTGAAGCTTTCTTT. It encodes CASLTGNLNTEAFF. The V call is TRBV2, the J call TRBJ1-1; TRBD1 matches at 7 bases. J was trimmed by 2 bases and V by 9 bases; bases with no gene match: 9. Germline values: CDR1 SNHLY, CDR2 FYNNEI. The length of the CDR3 is 14 residues.